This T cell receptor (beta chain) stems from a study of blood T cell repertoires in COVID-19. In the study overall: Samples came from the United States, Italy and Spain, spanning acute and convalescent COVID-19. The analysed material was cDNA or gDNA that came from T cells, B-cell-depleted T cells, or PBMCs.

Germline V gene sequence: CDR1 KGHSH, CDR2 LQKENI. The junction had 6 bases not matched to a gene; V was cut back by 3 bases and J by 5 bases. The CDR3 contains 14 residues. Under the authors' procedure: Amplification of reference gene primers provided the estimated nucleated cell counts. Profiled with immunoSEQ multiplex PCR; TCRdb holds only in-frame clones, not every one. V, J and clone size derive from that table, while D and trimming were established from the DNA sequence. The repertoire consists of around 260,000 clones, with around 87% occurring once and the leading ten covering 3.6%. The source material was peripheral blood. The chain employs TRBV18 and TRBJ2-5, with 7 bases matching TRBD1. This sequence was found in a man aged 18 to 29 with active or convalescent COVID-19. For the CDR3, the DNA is TGTGCCAGCTCACCGGGATTCAGGGGGGAGACCCAGTACTTC. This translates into CASSPGFRGETQYF.